This TCR beta chain appears in the sequencing data of a study of shared clonotypes between healthy human individuals (dated by TCRdb to about 2020). With respect to the entire study: A couple of women and a few men aged 18 to 49 years were included in the cohort. To estimate repertoire size and how much clonotype sharing occurs between individuals, the study deeply sequenced the blood TCR repertoires of about 5 healthy adults. Libraries were prepared and TCR repertoires were sequenced by different laboratories using diverse techniques, in order to increase sequencing depth and limit assay-specific biases. Each donor's leukapheresis produced roughly between roughly 0.85 and 9.5 billion PBMCs. For each donor, CD4 naive and CD4 memory were each run on three plates, CD8 naive on two plates, and CD8 memory on one plate.

The germline V gene (reference sequence) specifies SGHNT as CDR1 and YYREEE as CDR2. Clipping removes 3 bases from V and 0 bases from J, with 4 as the unmatched junction base count. Counted from cysteine to phenylalanine, this CDR3 has 15 amino acids. Only the CDR3 part of the read is kept: 45 bases, read in frame from the first base. CD8 naive samples were obtained by positive selection for CCR7 among CD45RO-negative cells, yielding a CD45RA+CCR7+ population from which TemRA cells were excluded. The donors were healthy, HIV-negative adults who had no recently reported acute infections or vaccinations. Only Caucasian adults living in Nashville, Tennessee, USA were represented among the donors. After blood collection by leukapheresis, PBMCs were isolated using Ficoll-Histopaque density gradient centrifugation and then cryopreserved in the vapor phase of liquid nitrogen. Analytical flow cytometry was used to check the purity and quantity of every magnetically sorted T cell population. From each sorted fraction, genomic DNA was isolated and quantified by UV absorbance on a Nanodrop 2000c.

Of note for this clone: This clone's antigen is unknown. Base quality data are lacking; no much larger clone is found one base away.

Beyond this particular receptor, the publication reports: Sampling was restricted to blood, and TCR repertoires in tissue are likely to differ from TCR repertoires in blood. Pairwise subsampling indicated that sequencing depth was expected to affect the degree of clonotype sharing among donors. Naive subsets generally had larger estimated clonotype richness than memory subsets. The genetic and exposure-history diversity represented was limited by the small number of donors. When several donors were compared, the shared fraction of clonotypes was 5% to 6.5% for naive CD4, 3.5% to 4% for naive CD8, 2.3% for memory CD4, and under 0.5% for memory CD8. Incomplete sequencing was indicated by rarefaction of sorted-subset datasets, despite the large sequencing depth. Higher generation probabilities were observed for clonotypes shared by all four sorted-subset donors than for non-shared clonotypes.

Using the deep immunoSEQ assay, TCR CDR3 regions were amplified from genomic DNA by multiplex PCR. Genomic DNA extracted from each cell subset was distributed evenly over all wells of several immunoSEQ 96-well plates, and each plate served as one replicate. Each replicate PCR for sorted subsets received roughly 0.2 ug genomic DNA, equal to roughly 30,000 T cell genomes. The purified libraries were quantified using a Qubit 3.0 fluorometer, sized with a Bioanalyzer 2100, and then quantified again using the KAPA Library Quantification kit. Each immunoSEQ 96-well plate was sequenced on its own single-read 150-cycle Illumina NextSeq 550 flow cell. Per the authors' processing: The immunoSEQ output contained only junctional sequences without quality scores, so filtering could not match that applied to full-length reads. Sequences were annotated with PyIR, a Python wrapper for IgBLAST v1.9, using IMGT germline references to assign V/J genes and CDR3. Reads were removed for weak V/J assignments (E-value above 1e-6), missing CDR3, stop codons, out-of-frame junctions, or ambiguous translated residues. V3J clonotypes were defined as sequences sharing the same inferred V gene, J gene, and CDR3 amino acid sequence. The percentage overlap between two repertoires was calculated by dividing the number of shared unique clonotypes by the size of the smaller repertoire. Three approaches were used to assess repertoire richness: RTK rarefaction, the Chao1 estimator, and Recon v2.1 estimates of unobserved clonotypes. OLGA was used to compute generation probabilities for all TCRbeta clonotypes that the gDNA method yielded from a few donors. TCRdb obtained this table from immuneACCESS and retained in-frame rearrangements with V and J assigned. These tables miss some clones; where compared with another copy, unresolved V genes account for less than half of the shortfall, and the remainder is unexplained. V, J and clone size reflect that table, while D and trimming were determined from the DNA. In this sample the table shows 550,000 to 750,000 clones, about 92% of which occur a single time. The ten biggest clones cover approximately 24% of the sample.

Sequencing input: naive CD8+ T cells sorted from blood. Per the publication, the cell subset or site label means: CD45RA+CCR7+. Recombination linked TRBV5-4 to TRBJ2-3; 7 middle bases align to TRBD1. The TCR comes from a man aged 30 to 45 in good health. The DNA sequence reads TGTGCCAGCAGCTCTGACAGGGAGAGCACAGATACGCAGTATTTT. This gives the protein CASSSDRESTDTQYF.